The clone carrying this T cell receptor beta chain showed up just a few times. This specimen belongs to a study of blood T cell repertoires in COVID-19. Across the whole study: Samples came from the United States, Italy and Spain, spanning acute and convalescent COVID-19. T cells, B-cell-depleted T cells, or PBMCs supplied cDNA or gDNA.

Study processing details: Estimates of nucleated cell counts were drawn from the amplification of reference gene primers. Repertoires were generated with immunoSEQ multiplex PCR, while TCRdb's copy carries only in-frame clones and drops some. Clonal size and the V and J genes are those of that table, whereas D and trimming came from the DNA. The sample shows roughly 220,000 clones, approximately 80% of them seen only once. The germline CDR1 and CDR2 sequences are MGHDK and SYGVNS. Trimming removed 4 bases from V and 3 bases from J, with 16 bases in between. The CDR3 runs to 16 residues. The genes are TRBV25-1 and TRBJ2-1, with D tentatively TRBD2 (6 bases). The sequencing sample was made of peripheral blood. This receptor was identified in a man in his thirties or forties with active or convalescent COVID-19. The CDR3 sequence is CASSAPGSGRYNEQFF. CDR3 DNA: TGTGCCAGCAGTGCCCCAGGGAGCGGGCGCTACAATGAGCAGTTCTTC.